One and the same sample provided the 9 T cell receptor beta chains below, sequenced in a study of shared clonotypes between healthy human individuals. TCRdb's table, derived via immunoSEQ multiplex PCR, lists solely in-frame clones and lacks some. The sample has roughly 2 million clones; 85% to 95% are singletons. Sequences were obtained from naive CD4+ T cells sorted from blood. Subset here: CD45RA+ positively selected. These receptors were obtained from a man between 18 and 29 years old in good health.

This chain joins TRBV28 and TRBJ1-3; D might be TRBD1 (6 bases). The V gene lost 4 bases and the J gene lost 7 bases, with 14 bases spanning the gap. The length of the CDR3 is 14 residues. The V gene's germline CDR1 is MDHEN and CDR2 SYDVKM. CDR3 in amino acids: CASSYNGGANTIYF. Written as DNA, the CDR3 is TGTGCCAGCAGTTACAACGGGGGGGCCAACACCATATATTTT.

The chain links TRBV9 to TRBJ1-2; D gene ambiguous. Germline V gene sequence: CDR1 SGDLS, CDR2 YYNGEE. This CDR3 contains 12 residues. V shed 3 bases and J shed 8 bases, with 11 bases lying between them. This CDR3 reads CASSAEPGGYTF. The DNA of the CDR3 is TGTGCCAGCAGCGCCGAACCGGGCGGCTACACCTTC. Using reference TRBV9 and TRBJ1-2 for the parts outside the CDR3, the full variable domain is DSGVTQTPKHLITATGQRVTLRCSPRSGDLSVYWYQQSLDQGLQFLIQYYNGEERAKGNILERFSAQQFPDLHSELNLSSLELGDSALYFCASSAEPGGYTFGSGTRLTVV.

The chain has TRBV9 and TRBJ2-1; D is tentatively TRBD1 or TRBD2 (5 bases each). The CDR3 is made up of 15 amino acids. The germline V gene has CDR1 SGDLS and CDR2 YYNGEE. Trimming took 1 base from V and 7 from J, leaving 15 bases between them. The CDR3 region has the DNA TGTGCCAGCAGCGTACCCGGGGCATCTGGTAATGAGCAGTTCTTC. Its translation is CASSVPGASGNEQFF.

The chain is built from TRBV7-5 and TRBJ2-5; TRBD2, the table's D call, lacks a check against the DNA. TRBV7-5 is annotated as a pseudogene. This CDR3 region has 16 residues. The CDR3 DNA reads TGTGCCAGAAGCTTAGCGAGGCTAGCGGGATACGAGACCCAGTACTTC. Translating it yields CARSLARLAGYETQYF.

This chain uses TRBV4-1 with TRBJ2-1; 7 bases agree with TRBD2. The germline V gene encodes CDR1 MGHRA and CDR2 YSYEKL. Unmatched junction bases numbered 5, after V lost 0 bases and J lost 3 bases. The CDR3 is made up of 16 amino acids. The CDR3 DNA sequence: TGCGCCAGCAGCCAAGAAGTGGCGGGAGACTACAATGAGCAGTTCTTC. Amino acids: CASSQEVAGDYNEQFF.

V and J are TRBV6-5 and TRBJ1-6; D is uncertain. CDR1 is MNHEY and CDR2 is SVGAGI in the germline V gene. The CDR3 is made up of 15 amino acids. Trimming removed 4 bases from V and 0 bases from J, with 7 bases in between. The CDR3 DNA reads as TGTGCCAGCAGTTCGGAGAGCTCCTATAATTCACCCCTCCACTTT. Translating gives CASSSESSYNSPLHF.

This clone appeared a single time. J is TRBJ2-7 and V is TRBV5-8, with 11 positions matching TRBD2. CDR3 size: 16 residues. Germline-derived CDR1 and CDR2 are SGHTS and YDEGEE. Trimming cost V 5 bases and J 8 bases; bases outside gene matches: 15. The CDR3 DNA is TGTGCCAGCAGTTCGCCCGCCGGGACTAGCGGTATCAAGCAGTACTTC. Its translation is CASSSPAGTSGIKQYF.

The V and J genes are TRBV19 and TRBJ1-4; 10 positions agree with TRBD1. CDR3 length equals 16 residues. The V segment lost 4 bases and the J segment 7 bases; nucleotides outside the gene matches: 9. CDR1 LNHDA and CDR2 SQIVND come from the germline V gene (reference sequence). The chain's CDR3 is CASSTLLDRGTEKLFF. The CDR3 DNA sequence: TGTGCCAGTAGTACGCTGTTGGACAGGGGGACTGAAAAACTGTTTTTT. The full variable domain, its missing parts supplied by reference TRBV19 and TRBJ1-4, is DGGITQSPKYLFRKEGQNVTLSCEQNLNHDAMYWYRQDPGQGLRLIYYSQIVNDFQKGDIAEGYSVSREKKESFPLTVTSAQKNPTAFYLCASSTLLDRGTEKLFFGSGTQLSVL.

The chain links TRBV2 to TRBJ1-5, with no clear D. CDR1 and CDR2 from the germline V gene are SNHLY and FYNNEI. The germline V and J ends were trimmed by 5 bases and 0 bases, with 14 bases remaining between them. This CDR3 has 16 residues. The CDR3 nucleotides are TGTGCCAGCAGTCCCTCCCGGTCAGATAGCAATCAGCCCCAGCATTTT. This translates into CASSPSRSDSNQPQHF.